This note documents a single TCR beta chain sequence. V gave up 6 bases and J gave up 5 bases; unmatched junction bases: 12. Germline CDR1 is MNHEY and CDR2 is SVGAGI. The CDR3 consists of 15 residues. The data are from a study of OX40 agonist ivuxolimab in advanced cancers. Looking at the study overall: From about 23 to 85 years was the age range, with a mean of about 56 years, and roughly 80% were male.

Measured with immunoSEQ multiplex PCR; TCRdb has only the in-frame clones, and not every one. The table includes some 60,000 clones, more than 70% detected once. Patients who had autoimmune disease history or got systemic immunosuppression were left out. The input for sequencing was CD4+ or CD8+ T cells sorted from blood, taken in a trial of the OX40 agonist ivuxolimab. The V and J genes are TRBV6-5 and TRBJ2-5; TRBD2 aligns across 7 bases. The TCR originated in an adult with an advanced solid tumor such as melanoma, head and neck, liver or kidney cancer. CDR3 loop: CASSQTGTKGETQYF. The DNA of the CDR3 is TGTGCCAGCAGCCAAACCGGGACTAAGGGGGAGACCCAGTACTTC.